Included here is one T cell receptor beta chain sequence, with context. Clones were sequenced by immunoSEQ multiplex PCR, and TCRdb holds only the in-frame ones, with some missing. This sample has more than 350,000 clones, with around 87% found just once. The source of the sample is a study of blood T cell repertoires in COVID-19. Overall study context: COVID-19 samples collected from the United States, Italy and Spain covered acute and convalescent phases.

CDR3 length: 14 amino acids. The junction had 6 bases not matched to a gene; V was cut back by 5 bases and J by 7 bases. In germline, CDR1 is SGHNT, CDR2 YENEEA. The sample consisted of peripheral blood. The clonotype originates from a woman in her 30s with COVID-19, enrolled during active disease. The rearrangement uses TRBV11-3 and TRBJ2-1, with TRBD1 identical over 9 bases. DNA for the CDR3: TGTGCCAGCAGCCTCGGGACAGGGTCGAATGAGCAGTTCTTC. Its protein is CASSLGTGSNEQFF.